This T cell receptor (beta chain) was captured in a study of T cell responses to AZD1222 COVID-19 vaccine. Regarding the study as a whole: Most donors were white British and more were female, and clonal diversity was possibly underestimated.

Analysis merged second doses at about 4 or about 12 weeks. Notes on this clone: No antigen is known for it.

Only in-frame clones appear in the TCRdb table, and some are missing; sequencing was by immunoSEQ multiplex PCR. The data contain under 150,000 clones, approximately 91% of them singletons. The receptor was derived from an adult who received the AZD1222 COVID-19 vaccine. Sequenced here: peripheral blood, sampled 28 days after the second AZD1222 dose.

The CDR3 sequence: CASSNQGQTYEQYF. The CDR3 coding sequence is TGTGCCAGCAGTAACCAGGGACAGACCTACGAGCAGTACTTC. This chain links TRBV2 with TRBJ2-7, with 7 bases identical to TRBD1. The germline gives CDR1 SNHLY, CDR2 FYNNEI. V was clipped by 5 bases and J by 2 bases; unmatched bases: 6. The CDR3 consists of 14 residues.